These 23 T cell receptor beta chains share one sample of origin, sequenced in a study of blood T cell repertoires in COVID-19. TCRdb's copy holds only in-frame clones and misses some; the assay was immunoSEQ multiplex PCR. The data contain approximately 210,000 clones, around 89% of them singletons. Sequencing was performed on PBMCs or T cells enriched from blood (not recorded which). The receptors originated from a woman aged 18-29 years who had recovered from COVID-19.

The V call is TRBV25-1, the J call TRBJ2-5; D perhaps matches TRBD2 (5 bases). CDR1 is MGHDK, CDR2 SYGVNS, per germline. Trimming left V 11 bases short and J 3 bases short, with 19 bases between. The CDR3 runs to 14 residues. The CDR3 loop reads CASKKGEGEETQYF. In DNA form, the CDR3 reads TGTGCCTCGAAAAAAGGCGAGGGTGAAGAGACCCAGTACTTC.

As to this clone: Other DNA sequences of this sample code for an identical CDR3. The chain uses TRBV5-1 and TRBJ2-7; D is perhaps TRBD1 (5 bases). V was trimmed by 2 bases and J by 3 bases, leaving 6 bases between them. The CDR3 runs to 12 residues. Germline values: CDR1 SGHRS, CDR2 YFSETQ. In nucleotides, the CDR3 is TGCGCCAGCAGCTTTAGGGGCTACGAGCAGTACTTC. As protein: CASSFRGYEQYF.

V usage is TRBV14 and J usage is TRBJ2-1, with 8 bases aligning to TRBD1. The CDR3 is 16 residues long. Germline V lookup: CDR1 SGHDN, CDR2 FVKESK. V shed 3 bases and J 9 bases; nucleotides not matched to a gene: 13. The CDR3 loop is CASSHTGTGSWGEQFF. The CDR3 DNA follows: TGTGCCAGCAGCCACACGGGGACAGGTAGTTGGGGTGAGCAGTTCTTC.

The chain recombines TRBV5-1 with TRBJ1-6; possibly TRBD1 for D (6 bases). The CDR3 contains 15 residues. V lost 4 bases and J lost 3, with 11 bases in between. Germline-derived CDR1 and CDR2 are SGHRS and YFSETQ. The chain's CDR3 is CASSIGQNYNSPLHF. DNA for the CDR3: TGCGCCAGCAGCATCGGACAGAACTATAATTCACCCCTCCACTTT. Filled out from reference TRBV5-1 and TRBJ1-6, the complete variable domain reads KAGVTQTPRYLIKTRGQQVTLSCSPISGHRSVSWYQQTPGQGLQFLFEYFSETQRNKGNFPGRFSGRQFSNSRSEMNVSTLELGDSALYLCASSIGQNYNSPLHFGNGTRLTVT.

The rearrangement joins TRBV9 to TRBJ2-2; D call uncertain. V gave up 3 bases and J gave up 6 bases, with 12 bases separating them. The germline V gene has CDR1 SGDLS and CDR2 YYNGEE. The CDR3 consists of 14 residues. CDR3 DNA sequence: TGTGCCAGCAGCGCGAAACCCGCAGCCGGGGAGCTGTTTTTT. Its protein product is CASSAKPAAGELFF.

The chain joins TRBV4-1 to TRBJ2-7; 9 nucleotides line up with TRBD1. The CDR3 has 16 residues. Trimming removed 0 bases from V and 3 bases from J; junction bases left unmatched: 6. Germline V gives CDR1 MGHRA, CDR2 YSYEKL. The CDR3 DNA follows: TGCGCCAGCAGCCAAGAACCGGGACAGGGCTTCTACGAGCAGTACTTC. Encoded protein: CASSQEPGQGFYEQYF.

The chain carries TRBV5-5 and TRBJ2-3; no clear D gene. CDR1 and CDR2 from the germline V gene are SGHKS and YYEKEE (reference sequence). This CDR3 has 14 amino acids. Trimming removed 2 bases at V and 2 bases at J, with 9 bases between. CDR3 loop: CASSLLDYTDTQYF. For the CDR3, the DNA is TGTGCCAGCAGCTTACTCGATTACACAGATACGCAGTATTTT.

The V call is TRBV5-1, the J call TRBJ1-2; tentative D call: TRBD1 (5 bases). V lost 4 bases to trimming and J lost 4 bases, with 14 bases between them. This CDR3 spans 14 amino acids. CDR1 SGHRS and CDR2 YFSETQ come from the germline V gene. The CDR3 sequence: CASSDSSLSYGYTF. CDR3 nucleotide sequence: TGCGCCAGCAGCGACAGCTCTCTCAGCTATGGCTACACCTTC.

The chain combines TRBV6-5 with TRBJ1-2, with D unresolved. Trimming shortened V by 7 bases and J by 4 bases, and 19 bases separated the two germline ends. Germline V lookup: CDR1 MNHEY, CDR2 SVGAGI. CDR3 length: 15 amino acids. The CDR3 here is CASKPGSIGSYGYTF. For the CDR3, the DNA is TGTGCCAGCAAACCGGGATCCATCGGGAGCTATGGCTACACCTTC.

This clone occurred a few times. CDR3: CASSSFGQGNTGELFF. The CDR3 bases are TGTGCCAGCAGTTCCTTCGGACAGGGGAACACCGGGGAGCTGTTTTTT. The V call is TRBV6-5, the J call TRBJ2-2; 8 nucleotides match TRBD1. Per germline, CDR1 MNHEY and CDR2 SVGAGI. The CDR3 is made up of 16 amino acids. The V segment lost 4 bases and the J segment 1 base; nucleotides outside the gene matches: 5.

The chain is built from TRBV2 and TRBJ1-2, with D perhaps matching TRBD1 (6 bases). CDR1 and CDR2 from the germline V gene are SNHLY and FYNNEI. V shed 0 bases and J shed 4 bases, with 12 bases lying between them. The CDR3 extends over 15 amino acids. CDR3 region: CASSEAWGLGYGYTF. The CDR3 DNA reads TGTGCCAGCAGTGAAGCCTGGGGGCTCGGCTATGGCTACACCTTC.

This chain uses TRBV7-9 with TRBJ1-1; perhaps TRBD1 as D (5 bases). Germline CDR1 reads SEHNR; CDR2 reads FQNEAQ (reference sequence). Trimming pared 2 bases from V and 3 bases from J, leaving 10 bases between. The CDR3 covers 14 residues. CDR3: CASSLLQGDTEAFF. The CDR3, as DNA: TGTGCCAGCAGCTTACTTCAAGGGGACACTGAAGCTTTCTTT.

This clone has a single count. V and J are TRBV18 and TRBJ2-7; D is perhaps TRBD2 (6 bases). CDR1 KGHSH and CDR2 LQKENI come from the germline V gene. The CDR3 runs to 13 residues. Between the trimmed V and J ends, which lost 6 bases and 3 bases, there was a span of 12 bases. The CDR3 spells CASSGRQGYEQYF. The CDR3 DNA is TGTGCCAGCTCTGGGAGGCAGGGCTACGAGCAGTACTTC.

This chain connects TRBV14 to TRBJ1-1, with D tentatively TRBD1 (5 bases). Trimming left V 6 bases short and J 8 bases short, with 19 bases between. The CDR3 contains 14 residues. CDR1 is SGHDN and CDR2 is FVKESK in the germline V gene. CDR3 in amino acids: CASSQYAGFFEAFF. CDR3 DNA: TGTGCCAGCAGTCAATATGCAGGGTTTTTCGAAGCTTTCTTT.

The CDR3 coding sequence is TGTGCCAGCAGCGTAGGTATCAGCTCCTACAATGAGCAGTTCTTC. It codes for CASSVGISSYNEQFF. This chain uses TRBV9 with TRBJ2-1; D unclear. Trimming shortened V by 0 bases and J by 0 bases, and 7 bases separated the two germline ends. The CDR3 contains 15 residues. The V gene's germline CDR1 is SGDLS and CDR2 YYNGEE.

This clone appeared a few times. V is TRBV7-9 and J is TRBJ1-4; 10 bases fit TRBD1. Trimming cost V 2 bases and J 7 bases; bases outside gene matches: 7. This CDR3 has 16 amino acids. Germline V CDR1 and CDR2: SEHNR, FQNEAQ (reference sequence). CDR3 DNA: TGTGCCAGCAGCTTATTCACGGGACAGGGGCGTGAAAAACTGTTTTTT. This sequence encodes CASSLFTGQGREKLFF.

CDR3 DNA sequence: TGTGCCAGAAGCTTCTTCCGACAGAGACATGATGTATGCGGCTACACCTTC. Residues: CARSFFRQRHDVCGYTF. V and J are TRBV5-3 and TRBJ1-2; a weak D match, TRBD1 (5 bases). TRBV5-3 is an ORF for which the function is uncertain. Trimming shortened V by 2 bases and J by 8 bases, and 25 bases separated the two germline ends. The CDR3 loop spans 17 amino acids.

CDR3 region: CASSTTVSAGNQPQHF. The CDR3 nucleotides read TGTGCCAGTAGTACGACAGTCTCTGCTGGCAATCAGCCCCAGCATTTT. V gene TRBV19 combines with J gene TRBJ1-5; perhaps TRBD1 as D (5 bases). From germline, CDR1 is LNHDA and CDR2 SQIVND (reference sequence). CDR3 length: 16 residues. Trimming took off 4 bases at V and 2 bases at J, with 15 bases between the two ends.

This clone appeared a single time. This chain uses TRBV25-1 with TRBJ1-2; weak D call: TRBD1 (5 bases). CDR3 length: 13 amino acids. Germline loops: CDR1 MGHDK, CDR2 SYGVNS. V was cut by 5 bases and J by 1 base, with 8 bases left in between. The CDR3 loop reads CASSHDSNYGYTF. The CDR3 bases are TGTGCCAGCAGTCACGACAGTAACTATGGCTACACCTTC.

The chain recombines TRBV18 with TRBJ2-7; 7 nucleotides agree with TRBD1. The CDR3 has 14 amino acids. Germline V gene data show CDR1 as KGHSH and CDR2 as LQKENI. V was clipped by 1 base and J by 2 bases; unmatched bases: 2. CDR3 nucleotides: TGTGCCAGCTCACCACTCGGGACAGCCTACGAGCAGTACTTC. Its protein is CASSPLGTAYEQYF. Drawing the rest from reference TRBV18 and TRBJ2-7, the complete variable domain is NAGVMQNPRHLVRRRGQEARLRCSPMKGHSHVYWYRQLPEEGLKFMVYLQKENIIDESGMPKERFSAEFPKEGPSILRIQQVVRGDSAAYFCASSPLGTAYEQYFGPGTRLTVT.

The V gene is TRBV29-1, the J gene TRBJ1-2; no clear D. The CDR3 length is 11 residues. The V end lost 7 bases, the J end lost 6 bases, and 12 bases lay between the germline ends. The V gene's germline CDR1 is SQVTM and CDR2 ANQGSEA. This chain's CDR3 is CSASRVDGYTF. As DNA, the CDR3 is TGCAGCGCTTCGCGGGTGGATGGCTACACCTTC.

The chain recombines TRBV4-2 with TRBJ1-2, with D tentatively TRBD1 (5 bases). The CDR3 totals 16 residues. Trimming removed 0 bases from V and 5 bases from J, with 16 bases in between. Germline lookup yields CDR1 LGHNA and CDR2 YNFKEQ. The CDR3 sequence: CASSQDLGAMGYGYTF. The DNA of the CDR3 is TGTGCCAGCAGCCAAGATCTAGGGGCGATGGGTTATGGCTACACCTTC.

V usage is TRBV29-1 and J usage is TRBJ1-1, with D perhaps matching TRBD1 (6 bases). Trimming took off 4 bases at V and 3 bases at J, with 12 bases between the two ends. The germline V gene has CDR1 SQVTM and CDR2 ANQGSEA. The CDR3 consists of 13 residues. CDR3 bases: TGCAGCGTTGCCTCGGACAGTCACACTGAAGCTTTCTTT. It yields the protein CSVASDSHTEAFF. The full variable domain, rest sourced from reference TRBV29-1 and TRBJ1-1, is SAVISQKPSRDICQRGTSLTIQCQVDSQVTMMFWYRQQPGQSLTLIATANQGSEATYESGFVIDKFPISRPNLTFSTLTVSNMSPEDSSIYLCSVASDSHTEAFFGQGTRLTVV.